This TCR beta chain was recovered during a study of blood T cell repertoires in COVID-19. Study in general: There were acute and convalescent COVID-19 samples, and they came from the United States, Italy and Spain. Nucleic acid was either cDNA or gDNA, and it came from T cells, B-cell-depleted T cells, or PBMCs.

Original processing notes: Counts of nucleated cells, estimated from reference gene primer amplification, were obtained. Sequencing used immunoSEQ multiplex PCR; TCRdb keeps in-frame clones, though not all of them. The DNA gave D and trimming, while V, J and clone size come from that table. Of over 85,000 clones listed, 76% are singletons. With 7 bases clipped from V and 3 bases from J, the junction kept 6 bases outside the gene matches. This CDR3 is 14 amino acids long. The V gene's germline CDR1 is SNHLY and CDR2 FYNNEI. The receptor comes from a woman at least 80 years old with acute or convalescent COVID-19. The chain uses TRBV2 and TRBJ2-7, with 10 positions matching TRBD1. Sequenced input: peripheral blood. In DNA, the CDR3 is TGTGCCAGCAATAAGGGACAGGGGATCTACGAGCAGTACTTC. Translating gives CASNKGQGIYEQYF.